The 9 T cell receptor beta chains below all came from one sample that was sequenced in a study of T cells in Graves' hyperthyroidism and ophthalmopathy. Amplification of TCR beta CDR3 regions used RNA as the template. A set of HTBI primers served as the primers for a first-round RT-PCR of the TCR CDR3. TCRdb recomputed calls from the multiplex PCR reads with MiXCR, one row per CDR3 protein. Here the sample spans over 650,000 distinct CDR3 sequences, around 15% being singletons. The specimen was blood. These receptor sequences come from a man aged 18 to 29 with Graves' hyperthyroidism.

This clonotype was counted ten times or more. The rearrangement links TRBV28 to TRBJ2-7; TRBD2 agrees at 9 bases. The CDR3 runs 15 residues. The V segment lost 2 bases and the J segment 0 bases; nucleotides outside the gene matches: 2. CDR1 and CDR2 (germline): MDHEN, SYDVKM. The CDR3 sequence is CASSLLAGLSYEQYF. DNA of the CDR3: TGTGCCAGCAGTTTACTAGCGGGGCTCTCCTACGAGCAGTACTTC.

This clonotype was counted only a few times. The CDR3 is CASSQDGGGLTEAFF. CDR3 in DNA: TGTGCCAGCAGCCAAGATGGAGGCGGGCTCACTGAAGCTTTCTTT. This chain links TRBV3-1 with TRBJ1-1; no clear D. The CDR3 consists of 15 residues. The V end lost 0 bases, the J end lost 4 bases, and 12 bases lay between the germline ends. CDR1 and CDR2 from the germline V gene are LGHDT and YNNKEL (reference sequence).

This clonotype was counted only a few times. This chain's CDR3 is CASRGLRILTEAFF. The CDR3 DNA reads as TGTGCCAGCAGGGGGCTGAGGATCCTGACTGAAGCTTTCTTT. The chain combines TRBV6-1 with TRBJ1-1, with a tentative D call TRBD1 (5 bases). There are 14 residues in the CDR3. Trimming pared 6 bases from V and 5 bases from J, leaving 16 bases between. From germline, CDR1 is MNHNS and CDR2 SASEGT.

J is TRBJ2-5 and V is TRBV20-1; D not resolved. With 5 bases removed from V and 5 bases from J, the gap between germline ends came to 18 bases. Germline values: CDR1 DFQATT, CDR2 SNEGSKA (reference sequence). There are 14 residues in the CDR3. The CDR3 region has the DNA TGCAGTGCTTCCCAACTGGATCGCCCGGAGACCCAGTACTTC. Translation gives CSASQLDRPETQYF.

This clonotype appeared many times. The chain recombines TRBV29-1 with TRBJ2-1; 9 bases are shared with TRBD1. The V and J ends lost 8 bases and 4 bases, in that order; junction bases with no gene match: 6. Germline V lookup: CDR1 SQVTM, CDR2 ANQGSEA. The CDR3 contains 13 residues. The chain's CDR3 is CSMAGTGYNEQFF. CDR3 sequence (DNA): TGCAGCATGGCCGGGACAGGGTACAATGAGCAGTTCTTC.

This clonotype has only a few counts. The gene calls are TRBV9 and TRBJ2-1; maybe TRBD1 (8 bases). CDR3 size: 17 residues. V gave up 1 base and J gave up 7 bases, with 21 bases separating them. Germline V gene lookup returns CDR1 SGDLS and CDR2 YYNGEE. The CDR3 nucleotides are TGTGCCAGCAGCGTACAGGGGGCAGGGGAGGGCCGTAATGAGCAGTTCTTC. This translates into CASSVQGAGEGRNEQFF.

This clonotype was seen ten or more times. This chain connects TRBV28 to TRBJ2-2; D unresolved. CDR3 length: 14 amino acids. Germline loops: CDR1 MDHEN, CDR2 SYDVKM. Trimming stripped 4 bases from V and 2 bases from J, with 8 bases between. CDR3 sequence: CASSSHRNTGELFF. The CDR3, as DNA: TGTGCCAGCAGTTCCCACAGAAACACCGGGGAGCTGTTTTTT.

J is TRBJ1-5 and V is TRBV30; no clear D. There are 13 residues in the CDR3. The germline gives CDR1 GTSNPN, CDR2 SVGIG (reference sequence). The V gene lost 5 bases and the J gene lost 2 bases, with 10 bases spanning the gap. CDR3 protein: CAWGLAGNQPQHF. CDR3 DNA sequence: TGTGCCTGGGGACTCGCCGGCAATCAGCCCCAGCATTTT.

This clonotype was seen a handful of times. The V call is TRBV12-3 or TRBV12-4, the J call TRBJ2-5, with a weak D call TRBD1 (5 bases). The CDR3 length is 13 residues. V shed 3 bases and J shed 7 bases, with 12 bases lying between them. The CDR3 DNA reads TGTGCCAGCAGTTTTCAGGGCCGAGGGACCCAGTACTTC. Its translation is CASSFQGRGTQYF.